What follows is one T cell receptor (beta chain) and its context. The antigen it binds to is not known. One base away there is no much larger clone; base qualities are not given. This sample stems from a study of shared clonotypes between healthy human individuals (dated by TCRdb to the early 2020s). Concerning the study at large: A couple of women and a few men aged 18 to 49 years were included in the cohort. To increase sequencing depth and limit assay-specific biases, different laboratories used diverse techniques to prepare libraries and sequence TCR repertoires. Blood TCR repertoires of several healthy adults were deeply sequenced to estimate repertoire size and the extent of clonotype sharing between individuals. For each donor, CD4 naive and CD4 memory were each run on three plates, CD8 naive on two plates, and CD8 memory on one plate. Leukapheresis yielded between about 0.85 and 9 billion PBMCs per donor.

CD8 naive samples were CD45RO-negative cells positively selected for CCR7, giving a CD45RA+CCR7+ population that excluded TemRA cells. The donors were healthy, HIV-negative adults who had no recently reported acute infections or vaccinations. Every donor was a Caucasian adult residing in Nashville, Tennessee, USA. Blood was obtained by leukapheresis, after which PBMCs were separated by Ficoll-Histopaque density gradient centrifugation and cryopreserved in liquid nitrogen vapor phase. Purity and quantity of every magnetically sorted T cell population were checked by analytical flow cytometry. Genomic DNA was isolated from each sorted fraction and quantified by UV absorbance on a Nanodrop 2000c. Summary of the overall study and its limitations: Sampling was limited to blood, and TCR repertoires in tissue likely differ from TCR repertoires in blood. The small number of donors limited the genetic and exposure-history diversity represented. Larger estimated clonotype richness was generally found for naive subsets than for memory subsets. Even with the large sequencing depth, rarefaction of the sorted-subset datasets indicated that sequencing was incomplete. When a handful of donors were compared, the shared fraction of clonotypes was about 5.5% for naive CD4, roughly 3.3% for naive CD8, 2% to 2.5% for memory CD4, and less than 0.5% for memory CD8. Higher generation probabilities were observed for clonotypes shared by all four sorted-subset donors than for non-shared clonotypes. Pairwise subsampling indicated that sequencing depth was expected to affect the degree of clonotype sharing among donors.

Using the deep immunoSEQ assay, multiplex PCR amplified TCR CDR3 regions from genomic DNA. Extracted genomic DNA from each cell subset was spread evenly across all wells of several immunoSEQ 96-well plates, with each plate serving as a replicate. Each replicate PCR for sorted subsets received around 0.2 ug genomic DNA, equal to roughly 33,000 T cell genomes. The purified libraries were quantified using a Qubit 3.0 fluorometer, sized with a Bioanalyzer 2100, and then quantified again using the KAPA Library Quantification kit. A separate single-read 150-cycle Illumina NextSeq 550 flow cell was used to sequence each immunoSEQ 96-well plate. On the study's bioinformatics: Because the immunoSEQ output held only junctional sequences and lacked quality scores, the filtering could not match the filtering applied to full-length reads. To assign V/J genes and CDR3, sequences were annotated against IMGT germline references using PyIR, a Python wrapper for IgBLAST v1.9. Reads were removed for weak V/J assignments (E-value above 1e-6), missing CDR3, stop codons, out-of-frame junctions, or ambiguous translated residues. V3J clonotypes were defined as sequences sharing the same inferred V gene, J gene, and CDR3 amino acid sequence. Percentage overlap between repertoires was calculated by dividing the number of shared unique clonotypes by the size of the smaller repertoire. Three approaches were used to assess repertoire richness: RTK rarefaction, the Chao1 estimator, and Recon v2.1 estimates of unobserved clonotypes. For all TCRbeta clonotypes obtained by the gDNA method from a few donors, generation probabilities were computed with OLGA. As stored in TCRdb, this immuneACCESS dataset retains in-frame rearrangements with V and J assigned. A fraction of the clones does not appear; measured against another copy, unresolved V genes explain less than half of the discrepancy, and the remainder lacks a known reason. From that table come the V and J calls and clone size; the DNA was used to work out D and trimming. Across this sample there are approximately 1.9 million clones, with 93% seen only once. Less than 2% of the sample belongs to the ten largest clones.

Reading from cysteine to phenylalanine, the CDR3 counts 14 amino acids. The read is trimmed to its CDR3 DNA, 42 bases read in frame from base 1. CDR1 and CDR2 are drawn from the germline V gene (reference sequence): MNHEY, SMNVEV. From V the trimming removes 7 bases and from J it removes 2 bases, while the gene matches leave 6 bases of the junction unaccounted for. The chain employs TRBV27 and TRBJ2-7; 9 bases in the middle match TRBD1. Sequences were obtained from naive CD8+ T cells from PBMCs. The cell subset or site label on this specimen signifies: CD45RA+CCR7+. This receptor was taken from a young man in good health. Some clones in this sample may be carry-over from other donors' samples. The DNA reads as follows: TGTGCCAGCACACCTCGACAGGGGGCCTACGAGCAGTACTTC. Its product reads: CASTPRQGAYEQYF.